What follows is one T cell receptor beta chain and its context. Only in-frame clones appear in the TCRdb table, and some are missing; sequencing was by immunoSEQ multiplex PCR. The top ten hold over 15% of the sample, which has 100,000 or so clones, about 90% seen once. The data originate from a study of control samples from healthy donors and cancer patients. This CDR3 region has 18 residues. This chain connects TRBV21-1 to TRBJ1-2. TRBV21-1 is annotated as a pseudogene. The clonotype was recovered from a woman aged 45-59 years in good health. The sequencing sample was made of blood. The CDR3 sequence is CASSPTKGGPWNFYGYTF. As DNA, the CDR3 is TGTGCCAGCAGCCCAACAAAAGGGGGGCCCTGGAATTTCTATGGCTACACCTTC.